These T cell receptor beta chains were read from a single sample in a study of cytomegalovirus exposure and HLA in healthy donors. Method: immunoSEQ multiplex PCR; TCRdb's copy keeps in-frame clones and lacks some. This table has under 80,000 clones, around three quarters appearing once. Specimen: PBMCs. These TCRs come from a woman in her forties in good health and CMV-seronegative. Each CDR3 is given with its conserved first and last residue. D genes are given only for firm matches. Rows give clone size only sometimes, using once, few, many, or a class for an expanded clone.

few	.	TRBV7-9	TRBJ2-7	TGTTCCAGCAGCTTCGGGGTTTACGAGCAGTACTTC	CSSSFGVYEQYF
.	TRBD1	TRBV19	TRBJ2-7	TGTGCCAGTAGCGAGACAGGGACCTACGAGCAGTACTTC	CASSETGTYEQYF
.	.	TRBV5-4	TRBJ2-5	TGTGCCAGCAGCTTTGGAGGGTTCAACCAAGAGACCCAGTACTTC	CASSFGGFNQETQYF
.	TRBD2	TRBV10-3	TRBJ2-3	TGTGCCATCAGTGAGTCGCGTCTTAGCGGGAGTCGAACAGATACGCAGTATTTT	CAISESRLSGSRTDTQYF
.	TRBD2	TRBV7-8	TRBJ2-3	TGTGCCAGCAGCACCGGACTAGCGCCTAGCACAGATACGCAGTATTTT	CASSTGLAPSTDTQYF
.	.	TRBV10-3	TRBJ1-2	TGTGCCATCAGTGCCCCGGGATTCGTAGATGGCTACACCTTC	CAISAPGFVDGYTF
few	.	TRBV5-6	TRBJ2-5	TGTGCCAGCAGCTTCAGGGGCTCGCAGGAGACCCAGTACTTC	CASSFRGSQETQYF
.	.	TRBV7-6	TRBJ2-1	TGTGCCAGCAGCACAGGGAACACTGAGCAGTTCTTC	CASSTGNTEQFF
.	TRBD2	TRBV7-9	TRBJ2-7	TGTGCCAGCAGCTTTGGACTAGCCTACGAGCAGTACTTC	CASSFGLAYEQYF
once	.	TRBV13	TRBJ2-3	TGTGCCAGCAGCTTAGGGTACACAGGTTTGAGCACAGATACGCAGTATTTT	CASSLGYTGLSTDTQYF
.	.	TRBV19	TRBJ2-5	TGTGCCAGTAGATCGGGTCTACAAGAGACCCAGTACTTC	CASRSGLQETQYF
once	.	TRBV7-3	TRBJ2-3	TGTGCCAGCAGCTTAACGTCGGGTGCAGATACGCAGTATTTT	CASSLTSGADTQYF
.	TRBD1	TRBV5-1	TRBJ1-1	TGCGCCAGCAGCTCGGGGGGGACAGCTACAAACACTGAAGCTTTCTTT	CASSSGGTATNTEAFF
.	TRBD2	TRBV6-5	TRBJ2-7	TGTGCCAGCAGTCGATTCGGGGGGTCCTACGAGCAGTACTTC	CASSRFGGSYEQYF
.	TRBD1	TRBV10-3	TRBJ2-7	TGTGCCATCTCCCCGGACAGGGGGTACGAGCAGTACTTC	CAISPDRGYEQYF
few	.	TRBV6-7	TRBJ1-4	TGTGCCAGCAGTTACTTTTCAGGGCGGGAGGGCACTAATGAAAAACTGTTTTTT	CASSYFSGREGTNEKLFF
.	.	TRBV30	TRBJ1-5	TGTGCCTGGAGTTCTAAGGCAGGTAATCAGCCCCAGCATTTT	CAWSSKAGNQPQHF
.	TRBD2	TRBV11-2	TRBJ2-7	TGTGCCAGCAGCTTAGCGAGGGAGGGCGAGCAGTACTTC	CASSLAREGEQYF
.	.	TRBV15	TRBJ2-1	TGTGCCACCAGCAGCCCGGGGGACAATGAGCAGTTCTTC	CATSSPGDNEQFF
.	.	TRBV10-3	TRBJ2-4	TGTGCCATCAGCAAACAGGGTTTGGGCAAAAACATTCAGTACTTC	CAISKQGLGKNIQYF
.	.	TRBV28	TRBJ1-1	TGTGCCAGCAACATGGGAGGGGTAATAGCTTTCTTT	CASNMGGVIAFF
.	.	TRBV23-1	TRBJ2-7	TGCGCCAGCAGTCATTCGTTCGGGGACGAGCAGTACTTC	CASSHSFGDEQYF
.	TRBD2	TRBV25-1	TRBJ2-2	TGTGCCAGCAGAACTAGCGGGGGGTCCAACACCGGGGAGCTGTTTTTT	CASRTSGGSNTGELFF
.	TRBD1	TRBV19	TRBJ1-2	TGTGCCAGCTCTCCGGGACAGGGATTTTATGGCTACACCTTC	CASSPGQGFYGYTF
.	TRBD2	TRBV11-1	TRBJ2-3	TGTGCCAGCAGCTTTCTAAGCGGGGCAACAGATACGCAGTATTTT	CASSFLSGATDTQYF